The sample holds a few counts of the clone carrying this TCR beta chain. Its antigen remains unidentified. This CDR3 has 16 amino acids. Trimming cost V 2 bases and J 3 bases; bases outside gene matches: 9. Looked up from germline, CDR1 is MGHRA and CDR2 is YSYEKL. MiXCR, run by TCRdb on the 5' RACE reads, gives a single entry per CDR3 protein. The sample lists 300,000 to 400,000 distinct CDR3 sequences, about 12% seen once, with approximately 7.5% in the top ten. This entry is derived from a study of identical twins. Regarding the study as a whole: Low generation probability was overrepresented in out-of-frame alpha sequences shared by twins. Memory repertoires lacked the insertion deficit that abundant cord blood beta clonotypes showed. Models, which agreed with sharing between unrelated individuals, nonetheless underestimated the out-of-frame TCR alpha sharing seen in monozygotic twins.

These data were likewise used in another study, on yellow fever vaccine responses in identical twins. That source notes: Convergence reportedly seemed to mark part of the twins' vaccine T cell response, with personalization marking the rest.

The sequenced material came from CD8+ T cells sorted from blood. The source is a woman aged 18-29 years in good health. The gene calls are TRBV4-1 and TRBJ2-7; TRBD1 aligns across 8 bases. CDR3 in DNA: TGCGCCAGCAGCCAACAATTGGCAGGGGGCAGCTACGAGCAGTACTTC. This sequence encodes CASSQQLAGGSYEQYF.